This T cell receptor (beta chain) was documented in a study of blood T cells in healthy people across ages. Trimming removed 6 bases from V and 6 bases from J, with 14 bases in between. The CDR3 runs 13 residues. This clonotype was observed a few times. What it binds is not known. General observations from the study: In older individuals, TCR beta diversity per million T cells was lower, falling roughly linearly with age.

Primed by a sample-barcoded 5' primer and a J-beta primer mix, a second PCR proceeded for 7 to 11 cycles. Every cDNA was tagged by a template-switch adaptor with 12 random nucleotides. Each of the samples gave a minimum of 2.5 million paired-end reads that contained CDR3. Via MiXCR, TCRdb re-called the 5' RACE reads, giving one row per CDR3 protein. The data contain about 1.1 million distinct CDR3 sequences, around two fifths of them singletons. This clonotype originated in a man aged 18 to 30 in good health. Specimen: blood. V is TRBV12-3 or TRBV12-4 and J is TRBJ1-2; D remains ambiguous. CDR3 amino acids: CASSWTIPHGYTF. The CDR3 region has the DNA TGTGCCAGCAGCTGGACGATCCCCCATGGCTACACCTTC.